This is a list of T cell receptor beta chains from one sample in a study of T-cell memory formation after mild COVID-19. TCRdb re-called the 5' RACE reads through MiXCR, storing one row per CDR3 protein. This table holds 120,000 to 150,000 distinct CDR3 sequences, around 5.8% found once. Material for sequencing was PBMCs or a T cell subset sorted from them (not recorded which). The source of these receptors is an adult woman who had mild COVID-19 (a few samples of this study predate the infection). Cell type and time point are not known. Both conserved end residues are part of each CDR3. D genes are given only for firm matches. Clone size is not always given. Where it is, it says once, few, many or a class for expanded clones.

>many|TRBV12-5|TRBJ1-1|.
CASGLVLGGGTEAFF
TGTGCTAGTGGTTTGGTACTAGGTGGGGGCACTGAAGCTTTCTTT
>.|TRBV4-3|TRBJ2-7|.
CASSQDFQGYEQYF
TGCGCCAGCAGCCAGGATTTCCAGGGTTACGAGCAGTACTTC
>few|TRBV12-3/TRBV12-4|TRBJ2-4|.
CASSLARGTKNIQYF
TGTGCCAGCAGTTTAGCGCGGGGAACCAAAAACATTCAGTACTTC
>many|TRBV20-1|TRBJ2-5|.
CSGRTLGETQYF
TGCAGTGGACGGACGTTAGGGGAGACCCAGTACTTC
>many|TRBV5-1|TRBJ1-2|TRBD1
CASSLAGQGMDGYTF
TGCGCCAGCAGCTTGGCCGGACAGGGAATGGATGGCTACACCTTC
>.|TRBV12-3/TRBV12-4|TRBJ2-1|TRBD2
CASSPSGRASNEQFF
TGTGCCAGCAGCCCTAGCGGGAGGGCCAGCAATGAGCAGTTCTTC
>few|TRBV6-1|TRBJ1-1|.
CASSDPSGPVTEAFF
TGTGCCAGCAGTGATCCCTCTGGGCCCGTGACTGAAGCTTTCTTT
>few|TRBV6-2/TRBV6-3|TRBJ2-5|.
CASSYGSSQETQYF
TGTGCCAGCAGTTACGGCAGCAGTCAAGAGACCCAGTACTTC
>.|TRBV3-1|TRBJ2-7|TRBD2
CASSGNRTGLAVFYEQYF
TGTGCCAGCAGCGGGAATCGCACCGGACTAGCGGTTTTCTACGAGCAGTACTTC
>many|TRBV5-1|TRBJ1-2|.
CASGPETGNTNYGYTF
TGCGCCAGCGGTCCCGAGACAGGCAACACTAACTATGGCTACACCTTC
>few|TRBV7-6|TRBJ2-2|.
CASSLGPQGLTTGELFF
TGTGCCAGCAGCTTAGGGCCCCAGGGGCTAACCACCGGGGAGCTGTTTTTT